This T cell receptor (beta chain) originates from a study of T cell repertoires in cytomegalovirus infection. Turning to the study itself: Public TCR beta signatures marked donors with CMV infection and the matching HLA.

CDR3 size: 18 residues. Germline lookup yields CDR1 PRHDT and CDR2 FYEKMQ (reference sequence). Trimming cost V 5 bases and J 5 bases; bases outside gene matches: 15. This clonotype has just a few counts. Its antigen is as yet unknown. In TCRdb, the reads were re-called with MiXCR into one record per CDR3 protein. Among roughly 230,000 distinct CDR3 sequences, roughly 23% were seen once, and the ten largest hold 15% to 20%. Study-wide results and limits: Dominating the ex vivo response were HLA-C-restricted CMV-specific TCR beta clonotypes. Summed frequency of public TCR beta families distinguished CMV carriers with the relevant HLA.

The V gene is TRBV13, the J gene TRBJ2-5; 12 positions match TRBD2. This clonotype originated in a human donor in good health (CMV status not recorded). Some clones in this sample may be carry-over from other donors' samples. Sequencing was carried out using CD8+ T cells from PBMCs. The CDR3 region has the DNA TGTGCCAGCAGCCCATACGGACTAGCGGGGTCGTCGAGGGAGACCCAGTACTTC. This sequence encodes CASSPYGLAGSSRETQYF.